Described below is a single T cell receptor (beta chain) sequence and its context. Its antigen is not known. After removal of 6 bases from V and 0 bases from J, the junction contained 2 bases not matched to a gene. The CDR3 is 12 residues long. Germline CDR1 SQVTM, CDR2 ANQGSEA. This sample is part of a study of cytomegalovirus exposure and HLA in healthy donors. Only in-frame clones appear in the TCRdb table, and some are missing; sequencing was by immunoSEQ multiplex PCR. The sample yields about 82,000 clones, approximately 95% seen once. Regarding the study as a whole: Altogether, 150 or so TCR beta chains were recorded as cytomegalovirus-associated. There were three CMV-associated chains whose specificity for CMV antigens was confirmed in vitro. Reports indicated that the classifier achieved high specificity and sensitivity in diagnosing cytomegalovirus status.

V and J are TRBV29-1 and TRBJ2-7, with 7 positions matching TRBD1. This clonotype originated in a woman between 18 and 29 years old in good health and CMV-seronegative. Sequencing used PBMCs. CDR3 residues: CSVGGGSYEQYF. The CDR3 coding sequence is TGCAGCGTAGGGGGCGGCTCCTACGAGCAGTACTTC.